These T cell receptor beta chains were read from a single sample in a study of OX40 agonist ivuxolimab in advanced cancers. Using immunoSEQ multiplex PCR, the repertoire was profiled, and TCRdb retains in-frame clones only, with some absent. The table has tens of thousands of clones, 80% seen once. Sequencing used CD4+ or CD8+ T cells sorted from blood, obtained in a trial of the OX40 agonist ivuxolimab. These receptors were taken from an adult with an advanced solid tumor such as melanoma, head and neck, liver or kidney cancer. Each CDR3 is given with its conserved first and last residue. Fields, in order: CDR3 protein, D gene, V gene, J gene. The D gene is left open where the match is weak.

CDR3aa: CAWRSPGYGYTF; d_gene: -; v_gene: TRBV30; j_gene: TRBJ1-2
CDR3aa: CASSELGSPNVLTF; d_gene: -; v_gene: TRBV25-1; j_gene: TRBJ2-6
CDR3aa: CASSPGQDPANYGYTF; d_gene: -; v_gene: TRBV18; j_gene: TRBJ1-2
CDR3aa: CASSFSSGGTQETQYF; d_gene: TRBD2; v_gene: TRBV5-1; j_gene: TRBJ2-5
CDR3aa: CASSSPVFPEKLFF; d_gene: -; v_gene: TRBV7-8; j_gene: TRBJ1-4
CDR3aa: CASSDSGSVRTEAFF; d_gene: -; v_gene: TRBV9; j_gene: TRBJ1-1
CDR3aa: CASSQDGLEYQPQHF; d_gene: -; v_gene: TRBV4-1; j_gene: TRBJ1-5
CDR3aa: CASSEFWDRGQETQYF; d_gene: TRBD1; v_gene: TRBV10-1; j_gene: TRBJ2-5
CDR3aa: CASSQTGERGYTF; d_gene: -; v_gene: TRBV19; j_gene: TRBJ1-2
CDR3aa: CASSPAPGLAETQYF; d_gene: TRBD2; v_gene: TRBV5-1; j_gene: TRBJ2-5
CDR3aa: CASSPEAAANYGYTF; d_gene: -; v_gene: TRBV7-9; j_gene: TRBJ1-2
CDR3aa: CVSSLEGIKTGRARNTIYF; d_gene: -; v_gene: TRBV7-2; j_gene: TRBJ1-3
CDR3aa: CASSAIAPTFGEQYF; d_gene: -; v_gene: TRBV5-8; j_gene: TRBJ2-7
CDR3aa: CASKVTTTNEKLFF; d_gene: -; v_gene: TRBV6-6; j_gene: TRBJ1-4
CDR3aa: CASSEGPYGANVLTF; d_gene: -; v_gene: TRBV11-2; j_gene: TRBJ2-6
CDR3aa: CASTETRDAREQFF; d_gene: -; v_gene: TRBV6-1; j_gene: TRBJ2-1
CDR3aa: CASFKQETQYF; d_gene: -; v_gene: TRBV5-6; j_gene: TRBJ2-5
CDR3aa: CASMRPGRRLGYGYTF; d_gene: -; v_gene: TRBV28; j_gene: TRBJ1-2
CDR3aa: CASSLRLAGTGELFF; d_gene: -; v_gene: TRBV2; j_gene: TRBJ2-2
CDR3aa: CASSLGGTTGELFF; d_gene: -; v_gene: TRBV7-9; j_gene: TRBJ2-2